A selection of T cell receptor beta chains follows, all from one sample in a study of blood T cell repertoires in COVID-19. The protocol was immunoSEQ multiplex PCR, while the TCRdb copy is restricted to in-frame clones and leaves out a portion. The sample includes 250,000 to 350,000 clones, 80% to 95% seen only once; the top ten take roughly 18%. Sequenced material: PBMCs or T cells enriched from blood (not recorded which). The receptors derive from a woman in her thirties who had recovered from COVID-19. The CDR3 runs from the conserved cysteine through the conserved F or W. D genes are given only for firm matches. Clone size, where shown, is once, few, many, or a class for clones that have expanded.

CDR3 protein: CATSDSILRDRGYNEQFF
CDR3 DNA: TGTGCCACCAGTGACTCGATCCTCCGGGACAGGGGGTACAATGAGCAGTTCTTC
V gene: TRBV24-1
clone size: once
D gene: TRBD1
J gene: TRBJ2-1

CDR3 protein: CASSPPGTSGGREQFF
CDR3 DNA: TGTGCCAGCAGCCCGCCCGGGACTAGCGGGGGGCGGGAGCAGTTCTTC
V gene: TRBV3-1/TRBV3-2
clone size: .
D gene: TRBD2
J gene: TRBJ2-1

CDR3 protein: CASSLGGTPIYNEQFF
CDR3 DNA: TGTGCCAGCAGCTTAGGCGGGACACCTATATACAATGAGCAGTTCTTC
V gene: TRBV13
clone size: .
D gene: .
J gene: TRBJ2-1

CDR3 protein: CAISEAIAETQYF
CDR3 DNA: TGTGCCATCAGTGAGGCGATCGCGGAGACCCAGTACTTC
V gene: TRBV10-3
clone size: once
D gene: .
J gene: TRBJ2-5

CDR3 protein: CASSFGSLETQYF
CDR3 DNA: TGTGCCAGCAGTTTCGGGTCGTTGGAGACCCAGTACTTC
V gene: TRBV28
clone size: .
D gene: .
J gene: TRBJ2-5

CDR3 protein: CASSEGGGFSDEQFF
CDR3 DNA: TGCGCCAGCAGCGAGGGTGGGGGGTTCTCCGATGAGCAGTTCTTC
V gene: TRBV5-1
clone size: .
D gene: .
J gene: TRBJ2-1

CDR3 protein: CASSEEDSWSTEAFF
CDR3 DNA: TGTGCCAGCAGTGAAGAGGACAGTTGGTCGACTGAAGCTTTCTTT
V gene: TRBV2
clone size: once
D gene: .
J gene: TRBJ1-1

CDR3 protein: CASSISGISSGYTF
CDR3 DNA: TGTGCCAGTAGTATATCCGGGATAAGCAGTGGCTACACCTTC
V gene: TRBV19
clone size: .
D gene: .
J gene: TRBJ1-2

CDR3 protein: CASSSVSLDTQYF
CDR3 DNA: TGTGCCAGCAGTTCCGTATCTTTAGATACGCAGTATTTT
V gene: TRBV28
clone size: .
D gene: .
J gene: TRBJ2-3

CDR3 protein: CASSYVQRGYGYTF
CDR3 DNA: TGTGCCAGCAGTTATGTACAACGAGGCTATGGCTACACCTTC
V gene: TRBV6-5
clone size: .
D gene: .
J gene: TRBJ1-2

CDR3 protein: CASSLISTSYEQYF
CDR3 DNA: TGTGCCAGCAGCTTAATATCTACTTCCTACGAGCAGTACTTC
V gene: TRBV5-4
clone size: few
D gene: .
J gene: TRBJ2-7

CDR3 protein: CASSYSGQTLGNTIYF
CDR3 DNA: TGTGCCAGCAGCTACTCGGGACAGACCCTCGGAAACACCATATATTTT
V gene: TRBV5-8
clone size: .
D gene: TRBD1
J gene: TRBJ1-3

CDR3 protein: CAIRKGTSPDTQYF
CDR3 DNA: TGTGCCATCAGGAAGGGGACTAGTCCAGATACGCAGTATTTT
V gene: TRBV10-3
clone size: .
D gene: TRBD2
J gene: TRBJ2-3

CDR3 protein: CASSETGLGNTIYF
CDR3 DNA: TGCGCCAGCAGTGAGACGGGACTTGGAAACACCATATATTTT
V gene: TRBV10-2
clone size: .
D gene: .
J gene: TRBJ1-3

CDR3 protein: CASSMRTSGDFEQFF
CDR3 DNA: TGTGCCAGCAGCATGAGGACTAGCGGGGACTTTGAGCAGTTCTTC
V gene: TRBV11-3
clone size: .
D gene: TRBD2
J gene: TRBJ2-1

CDR3 protein: CASSLVIAGYEQYF
CDR3 DNA: TGTGCCAGCAGTTTAGTCATAGCGGGCTACGAGCAGTACTTC
V gene: TRBV28
clone size: .
D gene: TRBD2
J gene: TRBJ2-7

CDR3 protein: CASSYYGTQGSETQYF
CDR3 DNA: TGTGCCAGCAGTTACTATGGGACACAGGGGAGCGAGACCCAGTACTTC
V gene: TRBV6-5
clone size: .
D gene: TRBD1
J gene: TRBJ2-5

CDR3 protein: CASSLGQGQFRQYF
CDR3 DNA: TGTGCCAGCAGTTTAGGACAGGGGCAATTTCGGCAGTACTTC
V gene: TRBV27
clone size: once
D gene: TRBD1
J gene: TRBJ2-7

CDR3 protein: CASSLPSGTGALQQYF
CDR3 DNA: TGTGCCAGCAGTCTTCCTTCCGGGACAGGGGCGTTACAGCAGTACTTC
V gene: TRBV2
clone size: .
D gene: TRBD1
J gene: TRBJ2-7

CDR3 protein: CASSFTGTDTEAFF
CDR3 DNA: TGTGCCAGCAGCTTTACCGGGACAGACACTGAAGCTTTCTTT
V gene: TRBV7-2
clone size: .
D gene: TRBD1
J gene: TRBJ1-1

CDR3 protein: CASSQGTSGHEQYF
CDR3 DNA: TGTGCCAGTAGTCAAGGGACTAGCGGTCACGAGCAGTACTTC
V gene: TRBV19
clone size: .
D gene: TRBD2
J gene: TRBJ2-7

CDR3 protein: CASSQNYFETQYF
CDR3 DNA: TGTGCCAGCAGCCAAAACTATTTTGAGACCCAGTACTTC
V gene: TRBV4-2
clone size: .
D gene: .
J gene: TRBJ2-5

CDR3 protein: CASSQGGADTQYF
CDR3 DNA: TGTGCCAGCAGCCAAGGCGGGGCAGATACGCAGTATTTT
V gene: TRBV3-1/TRBV3-2
clone size: .
D gene: .
J gene: TRBJ2-3

CDR3 protein: CASSQETARDQPQHF
CDR3 DNA: TGCGCCAGCAGCCAAGAGACTGCCAGAGATCAGCCCCAGCATTTT
V gene: TRBV4-1
clone size: .
D gene: .
J gene: TRBJ1-5

CDR3 protein: CASSFRTSGGYEQYF
CDR3 DNA: TGTGCCAGCAGCTTCCGGACTAGCGGAGGCTACGAGCAGTACTTC
V gene: TRBV7-9
clone size: .
D gene: TRBD2
J gene: TRBJ2-7

CDR3 protein: CASSEERVSNQPQHF
CDR3 DNA: TGTGCCAGCAGTGAAGAACGAGTTAGCAATCAGCCCCAGCATTTT
V gene: TRBV2
clone size: .
D gene: .
J gene: TRBJ1-5

CDR3 protein: CATSEPPGLGTDTQYF
CDR3 DNA: TGTGCCACCAGTGAACCTCCGGGACTTGGCACAGATACGCAGTATTTT
V gene: TRBV24-1
clone size: .
D gene: .
J gene: TRBJ2-3

CDR3 protein: CASSLAAGPQETQYF
CDR3 DNA: TGTGCCAGCAGCTTGGCCGCAGGTCCCCAAGAGACCCAGTACTTC
V gene: TRBV5-6
clone size: .
D gene: .
J gene: TRBJ2-5

CDR3 protein: CASSDRTGVTEAFF
CDR3 DNA: TGCGCCAGCAGTGACAGGACAGGGGTGACTGAAGCTTTCTTT
V gene: TRBV10-2
clone size: once
D gene: TRBD1
J gene: TRBJ1-1

CDR3 protein: CATGGETSGKSNTGELFF
CDR3 DNA: TGTGCCACCGGAGGAGAGACTAGCGGGAAATCGAACACCGGGGAGCTGTTTTTT
V gene: TRBV24-1
clone size: .
D gene: TRBD2
J gene: TRBJ2-2

CDR3 protein: CASSYPGQWAEAFF
CDR3 DNA: TGTGCCAGCAGTTACCCGGGACAGTGGGCTGAAGCTTTCTTT
V gene: TRBV6-5
clone size: .
D gene: TRBD1
J gene: TRBJ1-1

CDR3 protein: CATRGWSVYGYTF
CDR3 DNA: TGTGCCACAAGAGGGTGGTCAGTCTATGGCTACACCTTC
V gene: TRBV6-5
clone size: .
D gene: .
J gene: TRBJ1-2

CDR3 protein: CASSLQGTNQPQHF
CDR3 DNA: TGTGCCAGCAGTCTACAGGGTACCAATCAGCCCCAGCATTTT
V gene: TRBV27
clone size: .
D gene: .
J gene: TRBJ1-5

CDR3 protein: CASSFGAGDYGYTF
CDR3 DNA: TGTGCCAGCAGCTTCGGCGCGGGTGACTATGGCTACACCTTC
V gene: TRBV7-2
clone size: once
D gene: .
J gene: TRBJ1-2

CDR3 protein: CASSSVSGNTIYF
CDR3 DNA: TGTGCCAGCAGCTCGGTATCTGGAAACACCATATATTTT
V gene: TRBV5-4
clone size: .
D gene: .
J gene: TRBJ1-3

CDR3 protein: CASTTGEGYQETQYF
CDR3 DNA: TGTGCCAGCACCACAGGGGAGGGATATCAAGAGACCCAGTACTTC
V gene: TRBV7-9
clone size: .
D gene: .
J gene: TRBJ2-5

CDR3 protein: CASSDRGSSYNEQFF
CDR3 DNA: TGTGCCAGCAGTGACAGGGGGAGCTCCTACAATGAGCAGTTCTTC
V gene: TRBV6-4
clone size: once
D gene: .
J gene: TRBJ2-1

CDR3 protein: CASSLSASGSYEQYF
CDR3 DNA: TGTGCCAGCAGCTTAAGTGCTAGCGGGAGTTACGAGCAGTACTTC
V gene: TRBV7-3
clone size: few
D gene: TRBD2
J gene: TRBJ2-7

CDR3 protein: CASSGTGSSYEQYF
CDR3 DNA: TGTGCCAGCAGTGGGACAGGGAGCTCCTACGAGCAGTACTTC
V gene: TRBV2
clone size: .
D gene: TRBD1
J gene: TRBJ2-7